The clone carrying this TCR beta chain was detected a few times. Its cognate antigen is unknown. Trimming removed 0 bases at V and 6 bases at J, with 14 bases between. Germline V CDR1 and CDR2: LNHDA, SQIVND (reference sequence). This CDR3 spans 16 amino acids. This sample is drawn from a study of identical twins. Study observations and caveats: Sequences that were out-of-frame, alpha and twin-shared displayed an excess of low generation probability.

TCRdb ran MiXCR on the 5' RACE reads and lists one entry per CDR3 protein. The sample includes around 1.7 million distinct CDR3 sequences, about 31% of them seen just once. The sample comprised cord blood. This TCR was sampled from a newborn girl in good health. V usage is TRBV19 and J usage is TRBJ1-4; tentative D call: TRBD1 (6 bases). CDR3 DNA sequence: TGTGCCAGTAGTATAGATCTACAGGGAGGGGATGAAAAACTGTTTTTT. Its protein product is CASSIDLQGGDEKLFF.